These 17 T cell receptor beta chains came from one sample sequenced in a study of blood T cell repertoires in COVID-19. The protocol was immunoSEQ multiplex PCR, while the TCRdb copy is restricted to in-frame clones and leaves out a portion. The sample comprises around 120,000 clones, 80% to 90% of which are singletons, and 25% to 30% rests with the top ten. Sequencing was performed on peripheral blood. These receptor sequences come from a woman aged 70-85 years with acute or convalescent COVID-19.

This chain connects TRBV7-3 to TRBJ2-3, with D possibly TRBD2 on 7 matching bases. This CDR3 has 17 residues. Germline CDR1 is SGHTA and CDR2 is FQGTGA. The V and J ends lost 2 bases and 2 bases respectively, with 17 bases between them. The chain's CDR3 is CASSLWVGGPNTDTQYF. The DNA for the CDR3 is TGTGCCAGCAGCTTATGGGTCGGGGGGCCGAACACAGATACGCAGTATTTT.

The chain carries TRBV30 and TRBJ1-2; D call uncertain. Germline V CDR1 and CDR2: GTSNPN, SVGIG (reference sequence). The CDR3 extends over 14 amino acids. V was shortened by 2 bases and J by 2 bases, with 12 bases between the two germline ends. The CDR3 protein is CAWSRRQANYGYTF. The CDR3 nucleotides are TGTGCCTGGAGTCGGAGGCAGGCAAACTATGGCTACACCTTC.

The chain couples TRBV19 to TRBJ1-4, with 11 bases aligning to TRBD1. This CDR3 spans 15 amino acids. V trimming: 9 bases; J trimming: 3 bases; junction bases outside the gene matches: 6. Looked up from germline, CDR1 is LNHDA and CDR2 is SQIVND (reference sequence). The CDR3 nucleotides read TGTGCCAGAAAGGGACAGGGGGGAGCTAATGAAAAACTGTTTTTT. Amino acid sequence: CARKGQGGANEKLFF.

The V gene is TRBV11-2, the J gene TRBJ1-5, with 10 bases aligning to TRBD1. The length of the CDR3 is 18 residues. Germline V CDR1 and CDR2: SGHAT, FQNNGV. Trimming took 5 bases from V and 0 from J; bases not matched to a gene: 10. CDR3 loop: CASSPGRDRGYSNQPQHF. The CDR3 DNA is TGTGCCAGCAGCCCAGGGAGGGACAGGGGCTATAGCAATCAGCCCCAGCATTTT.

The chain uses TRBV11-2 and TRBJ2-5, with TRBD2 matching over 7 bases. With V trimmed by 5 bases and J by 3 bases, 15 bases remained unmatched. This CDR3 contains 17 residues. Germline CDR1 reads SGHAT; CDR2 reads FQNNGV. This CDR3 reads CASSLRGGPSLEETQYF. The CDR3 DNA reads TGTGCCAGCAGCCTCCGCGGGGGTCCAAGTTTGGAAGAGACCCAGTACTTC.

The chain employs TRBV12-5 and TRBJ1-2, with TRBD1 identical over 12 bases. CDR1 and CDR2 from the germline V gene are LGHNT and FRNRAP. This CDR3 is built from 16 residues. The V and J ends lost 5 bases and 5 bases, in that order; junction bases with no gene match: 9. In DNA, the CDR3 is TGTGCTAGTGGTAGCGCCGGGACAGGGGGCTCGTATGGCTACACCTTC. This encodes CASGSAGTGGSYGYTF.

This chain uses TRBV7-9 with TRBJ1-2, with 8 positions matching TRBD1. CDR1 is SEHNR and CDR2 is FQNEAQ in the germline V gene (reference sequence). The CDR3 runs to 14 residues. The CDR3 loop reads CASAPPGGNYGYTF. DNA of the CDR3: TGTGCATCCGCCCCACCAGGGGGCAACTATGGCTACACCTTC.

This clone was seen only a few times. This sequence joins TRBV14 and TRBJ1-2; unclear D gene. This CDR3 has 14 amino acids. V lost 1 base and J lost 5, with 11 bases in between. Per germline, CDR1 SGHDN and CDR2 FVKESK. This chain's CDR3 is CASSQAGRRYGYTF. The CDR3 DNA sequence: TGTGCCAGCAGCCAAGCAGGCCGACGGTATGGCTACACCTTC.

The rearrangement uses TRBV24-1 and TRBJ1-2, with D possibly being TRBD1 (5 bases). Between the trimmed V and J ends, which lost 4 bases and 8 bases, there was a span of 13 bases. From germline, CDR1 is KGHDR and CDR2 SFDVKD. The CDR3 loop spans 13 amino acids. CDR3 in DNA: TGTGCCACCAGTGAAACAGACAGAACGGGCTACACCTTC. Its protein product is CATSETDRTGYTF.

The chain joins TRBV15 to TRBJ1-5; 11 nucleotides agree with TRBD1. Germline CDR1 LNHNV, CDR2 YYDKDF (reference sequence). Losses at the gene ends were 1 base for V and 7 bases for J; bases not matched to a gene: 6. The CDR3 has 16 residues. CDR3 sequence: CATSRVGQGAGQPQHF. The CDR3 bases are TGTGCCACCAGCAGAGTTGGACAGGGGGCAGGACAGCCCCAGCATTTT.

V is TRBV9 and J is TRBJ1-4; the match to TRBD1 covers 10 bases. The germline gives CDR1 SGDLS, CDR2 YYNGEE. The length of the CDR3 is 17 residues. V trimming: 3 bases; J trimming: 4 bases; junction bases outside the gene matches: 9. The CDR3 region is CASSGGGTGVNNEKLFF. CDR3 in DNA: TGTGCCAGCAGCGGAGGGGGGACAGGGGTGAATAATGAAAAACTGTTTTTT.

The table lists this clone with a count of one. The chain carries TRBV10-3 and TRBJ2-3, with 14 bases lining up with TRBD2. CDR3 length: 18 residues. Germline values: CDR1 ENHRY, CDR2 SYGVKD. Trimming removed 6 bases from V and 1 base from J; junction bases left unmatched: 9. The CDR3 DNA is TGTGCCATCAGACTCCCAAGGGGACTAGCGGGGGGCACAGATACGCAGTATTTT. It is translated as CAIRLPRGLAGGTDTQYF.

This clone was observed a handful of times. Here the CDR3 DNA reads TGCGCCAGCAGCCAAGAGGGACAGGCCTATGGCTACACCTTC. Protein sequence: CASSQEGQAYGYTF. The V gene is TRBV4-1, the J gene TRBJ1-2; 8 nucleotides align to TRBD1. J gave up 4 bases and V 0 bases, and 1 base lay outside the gene matches. The CDR3 is made up of 14 amino acids. CDR1 and CDR2 from the germline V gene are MGHRA and YSYEKL.

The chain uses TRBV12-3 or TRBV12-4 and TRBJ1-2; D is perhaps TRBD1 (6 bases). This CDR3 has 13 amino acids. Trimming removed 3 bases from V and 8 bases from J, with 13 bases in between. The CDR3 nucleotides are TGTGCCAGCAGTTTTGTGGGGGCGGGCGGCTACACCTTC. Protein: CASSFVGAGGYTF.

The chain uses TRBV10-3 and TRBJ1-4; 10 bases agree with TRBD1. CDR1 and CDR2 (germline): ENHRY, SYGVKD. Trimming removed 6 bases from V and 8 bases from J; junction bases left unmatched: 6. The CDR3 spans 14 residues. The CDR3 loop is CAIRGTGAVEKLFF. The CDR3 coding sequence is TGTGCCATCAGGGGGACAGGGGCTGTAGAAAAACTGTTTTTT.

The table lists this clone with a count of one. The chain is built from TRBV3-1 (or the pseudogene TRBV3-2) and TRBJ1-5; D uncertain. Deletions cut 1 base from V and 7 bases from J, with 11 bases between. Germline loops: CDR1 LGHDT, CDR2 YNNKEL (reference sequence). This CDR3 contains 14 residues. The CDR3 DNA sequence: TGTGCCAGCAGCCAAGTCTCGTCGGGGCAGCCCCAGCATTTT. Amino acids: CASSQVSSGQPQHF.

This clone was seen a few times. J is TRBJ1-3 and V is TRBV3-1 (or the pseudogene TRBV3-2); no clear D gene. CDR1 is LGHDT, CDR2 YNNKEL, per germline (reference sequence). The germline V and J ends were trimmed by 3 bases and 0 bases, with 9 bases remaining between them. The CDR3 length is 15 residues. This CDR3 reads CASSHGVNSGNTIYF. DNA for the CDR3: TGTGCCAGCAGCCACGGGGTCAACTCTGGAAACACCATATATTTT.